This TCR beta chain was recovered during a study of vaccination effects on CD4 cells after COVID-19. The repertoire was sequenced with immunoSEQ multiplex PCR; TCRdb's copy has only in-frame clones and lacks some. This table has tens of thousands of clones, 79% appearing once. With the ViraFEST assay, the study expanded antigen-specific CD4+ T cells using viral peptide pools, then sequenced them. CD4+ T cells were isolated after around ten days of culture. People in the vaccine group had not been infected with SARS-CoV-2 before, and their nucleocapsid antibodies were negative. The culture medium for a few million PBMC per well included roughly 9.2 IU/ml IL-2 and roughly 10 ug/ml peptides. Replacing half the medium with IL-2 medium was done on days 3 and 7. V was pared by 4 bases and J by 0 bases, with 14 bases between. Germline V gene lookup returns CDR1 SGHRS and CDR2 YFSETQ. CDR3 size: 16 residues.

Study-level points and caveats: The authors studied few convalescent patients and collected no early post-infection timepoints. Pronounced clonal contraction occurred in clones induced by infection and by vaccine late after vaccination.

In regard to this clone: Its target is unknown.

This sample comprised CD4+ T cells from PBMCs cultured with HCoV-OC43 spike peptides, obtained before COVID-19 vaccination. The subset denotes: HCoV-OC43 spike overlapping peptide pool stimulation. This receptor was taken from a human donor who received a COVID-19 vaccine. V is TRBV5-1 and J is TRBJ1-5, with D maybe TRBD1 (6 bases). The CDR3 loop reads CASSPGQRDSNQPQHF. Here the CDR3 DNA reads TGCGCCAGCAGCCCCGGACAGCGAGATAGCAATCAGCCCCAGCATTTT.